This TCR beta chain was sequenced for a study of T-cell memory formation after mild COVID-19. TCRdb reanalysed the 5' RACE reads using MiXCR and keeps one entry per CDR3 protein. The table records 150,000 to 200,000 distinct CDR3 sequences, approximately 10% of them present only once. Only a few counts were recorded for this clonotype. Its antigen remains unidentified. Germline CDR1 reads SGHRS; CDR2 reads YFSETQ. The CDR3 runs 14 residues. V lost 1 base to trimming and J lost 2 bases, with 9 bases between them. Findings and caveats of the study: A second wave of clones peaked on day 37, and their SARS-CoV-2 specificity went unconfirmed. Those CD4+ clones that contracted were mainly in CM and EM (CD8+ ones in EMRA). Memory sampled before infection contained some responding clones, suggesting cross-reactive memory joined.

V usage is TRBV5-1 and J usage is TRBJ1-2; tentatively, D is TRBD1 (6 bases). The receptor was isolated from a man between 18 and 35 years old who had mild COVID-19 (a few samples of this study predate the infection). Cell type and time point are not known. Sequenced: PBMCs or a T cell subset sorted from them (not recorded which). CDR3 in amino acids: CASSLSTGNYGYTF. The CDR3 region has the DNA TGCGCCAGCAGCTTGAGTACAGGGAACTATGGCTACACCTTC. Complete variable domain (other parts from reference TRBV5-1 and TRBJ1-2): KAGVTQTPRYLIKTRGQQVTLSCSPISGHRSVSWYQQTPGQGLQFLFEYFSETQRNKGNFPGRFSGRQFSNSRSEMNVSTLELGDSALYLCASSLSTGNYGYTFGSGTRLTVV.